The 27 T cell receptor beta chains presented below share a single source sample, sequenced in a study of sequential checkpoint blockade in melanoma. Sequenced by immunoSEQ multiplex PCR; TCRdb stores in-frame clones only, minus some. The sample lists about 17,000 clones, over 60% occurring once. Treatment specified: randomized to nivolumab then ipilimumab (arm A) or the reverse (arm B). The material was CD8+ T cells sorted from blood (inferred from file names), obtained from a patient given nivolumab and ipilimumab in sequence. These receptors were taken from a human donor with melanoma.

The chain is built from TRBV5-1 and TRBJ2-7, with a tentative D call TRBD2 (6 bases). Germline V gives CDR1 SGHRS, CDR2 YFSETQ. The V end was cut by 4 bases, the J end by 3 bases, with 17 bases between. The CDR3 consists of 15 residues. The CDR3 is CASSPIPGTVYEQYF. CDR3 nucleotides: TGCGCCAGCAGCCCGATACCTGGGACTGTCTACGAGCAGTACTTC.

This clone is medium-sized (0.01 to 0.1%) in the sample. The V gene is TRBV19, the J gene TRBJ1-5; D gene ambiguous. The CDR3 loop spans 12 amino acids. Germline assignment: CDR1 LNHDA and CDR2 SQIVND (reference sequence). V lost 4 bases and J lost 3, with 4 bases in between. CDR3 sequence (DNA): TGTGCCAGTAGTACCTACAATCAGCCCCAGCATTTT. Its protein is CASSTYNQPQHF.

This clone was counted a single time. CDR3 amino acids: CASSQQGARDSYNSPLHF. DNA of the CDR3: TGCGCCAGCAGCCAGCAGGGGGCGAGGGACTCCTATAATTCACCCCTCCACTTT. This chain connects TRBV4-3 to TRBJ1-6; 8 nucleotides line up with TRBD1. CDR1 and CDR2 (germline): LGHNA, YSLEER. The CDR3 has 18 residues. Germline trimming cut 3 bases from V and 0 bases from J; bases unmatched to any gene: 7.

The table lists this clone with a count of one. The V and J genes are TRBV12-5 and TRBJ1-5, with 11 bases aligning to TRBD1. J lost 7 bases, V lost 5 bases, and 4 bases had no gene match. This CDR3 is 14 amino acids long. CDR1 and CDR2 from the germline V gene are LGHNT and FRNRAP. As DNA, the CDR3 is TGTGCTAGTGGTGGGGACAGGGGGAGACAGCCCCAGCATTTT. The encoded protein is CASGGDRGRQPQHF. Looking up the rest from reference TRBV12-5 and TRBJ1-5 gives the full variable domain: DARVTQTPRHKVTEMGQEVTMRCQPILGHNTVFWYRQTMMQGLELLAYFRNRAPLDDSGMPKDRFSAEMPDATLATLKIQPSEPRDSAVYFCASGGDRGRQPQHFGDGTRLSIL.

The CDR3 loop is CSVELMGYTF. CDR3 nucleotide sequence: TGCAGCGTTGAACTTATGGGCTACACCTTC. The chain carries TRBV29-1 and TRBJ1-2; D not resolved. Germline V CDR1 and CDR2: SQVTM, ANQGSEA. V gave up 2 bases and J gave up 8 bases, with 6 bases separating them. The CDR3 has 10 amino acids.

The rearrangement links TRBV5-1 to TRBJ1-1; 7 bases are shared with TRBD1. The junction had 0 bases not matched to a gene; V was cut back by 0 bases and J by 4 bases. The CDR3 is 13 amino acids. Germline lookup yields CDR1 SGHRS and CDR2 YFSETQ. CDR3 coding DNA: TGCGCCAGCAGCTTGGACAGGGGCACTGAAGCTTTCTTT. As protein: CASSLDRGTEAFF. Drawing the rest from reference TRBV5-1 and TRBJ1-1, the complete variable domain is KAGVTQTPRYLIKTRGQQVTLSCSPISGHRSVSWYQQTPGQGLQFLFEYFSETQRNKGNFPGRFSGRQFSNSRSEMNVSTLELGDSALYLCASSLDRGTEAFFGQGTRLTVV.

The rearrangement links TRBV5-5 to TRBJ2-3; 9 bases line up with TRBD1. With 0 bases clipped from V and 6 bases from J, the junction kept 5 bases outside the gene matches. This CDR3 has 15 amino acids. Germline V lookup: CDR1 SGHKS, CDR2 YYEKEE (reference sequence). CDR3 nucleotides: TGTGCCAGCAGCTTGGAACAGGGGGCGCGGGATACGCAGTATTTT. Its protein is CASSLEQGARDTQYF.

The chain has TRBV2 and TRBJ2-3, with TRBD2 identical over 8 bases. This CDR3 region has 19 residues. V lost 0 bases, J lost 6 bases, and 17 bases stayed unmatched. From germline, CDR1 is SNHLY and CDR2 FYNNEI. In DNA form, the CDR3 reads TGTGCCAGCAGTGAAGCGCTTCTTCTCGCGGGGGGCCGCCCCGATACGCAGTATTTT. This gives the protein CASSEALLLAGGRPDTQYF.

The V gene is TRBV19, the J gene TRBJ1-2; 7 nucleotides align to TRBD1. Germline assignment: CDR1 LNHDA and CDR2 SQIVND (reference sequence). This CDR3 region has 18 residues. V dropped 5 bases and J dropped 7; count of bases not matched to a gene: 22. The CDR3 DNA follows: TGTGCCAGTAGTCCCGCCCCGGGACAGACCGGCCTGGGGCTTGGCTACACCTTC. Translating it yields CASSPAPGQTGLGLGYTF. The entire variable domain, with the rest obtained from reference TRBV19 and TRBJ1-2, is as follows: DGGITQSPKYLFRKEGQNVTLSCEQNLNHDAMYWYRQDPGQGLRLIYYSQIVNDFQKGDIAEGYSVSREKKESFPLTVTSAQKNPTAFYLCASSPAPGQTGLGLGYTFGSGTRLTVV.

The chain is built from TRBV7-3 and TRBJ2-1, with 7 bases identical to TRBD1. V trimming: 5 bases; J trimming: 5 bases; junction bases outside the gene matches: 9. CDR3 length: 15 residues. Germline values: CDR1 SGHTA, CDR2 FQGTGA. The CDR3 here is CASSPTGTENNEQFF. The CDR3 DNA is TGTGCCAGCAGCCCAACCGGGACAGAGAACAATGAGCAGTTCTTC.

The chain employs TRBV27 and TRBJ2-3; the match to TRBD2 covers 7 bases. This CDR3 contains 15 residues. Germline V CDR1 and CDR2: MNHEY, SMNVEV (reference sequence). The V and J ends lost 5 bases and 0 bases, in that order; junction bases with no gene match: 5. The CDR3 region has the DNA TGTGCCAGCAGTGGGGGGGTAGTTAGCACAGATACGCAGTATTTT. This sequence encodes CASSGGVVSTDTQYF.

The CDR3 is CASSYREGSEQFF. In DNA form, the CDR3 reads TGTGCCAGCAGTTACCGGGAAGGGAGTGAGCAGTTCTTC. This sequence joins TRBV6-5 and TRBJ2-1, with D possibly matching TRBD2 (5 bases). CDR3 length: 13 residues. Germline V gene data show CDR1 as MNHEY and CDR2 as SVGAGI. V was cut by 2 bases and J by 9 bases, with 11 bases left in between.

The V call is TRBV6-1, the J call TRBJ1-1; 8 positions agree with TRBD1. CDR3 size: 15 residues. J was trimmed by 1 base and V by 7 bases; bases with no gene match: 8. Germline V CDR1 and CDR2: MNHNS, SASEGT. The CDR3 loop reads CASTLWDRSNTEAFF. CDR3 DNA: TGTGCCAGCACTCTATGGGACAGGTCGAACACTGAAGCTTTCTTT.

This chain uses TRBV2 with TRBJ1-5; D might be TRBD1 (5 bases). The CDR3 consists of 15 residues. Looked up from germline, CDR1 is SNHLY and CDR2 is FYNNEI. The V and J ends lost 6 bases and 1 base respectively, with 13 bases between them. The CDR3 protein is CASSPRTPSNQPQHF. CDR3 nucleotide sequence: TGTGCCAGCAGCCCGCGGACACCGAGCAATCAGCCCCAGCATTTT. The entire variable domain, with the rest obtained from reference TRBV2 and TRBJ1-5, is as follows: EPEVTQTPSHQVTQMGQEVILRCVPISNHLYFYWYRQILGQKVEFLVSFYNNEISEKSEIFDDQFSVERPDGSNFTLKIRSTKLEDSAMYFCASSPRTPSNQPQHFGDGTRLSIL.

The rearrangement uses TRBV6-5 and TRBJ2-1, with TRBD2 matching 8 bases. There are 16 residues in the CDR3. The V and J ends lost 2 bases and 4 bases, in that order; junction bases with no gene match: 7. CDR1 is MNHEY, CDR2 SVGAGI, per germline. Here the CDR3 reads CASSYLAGGLYNEQFF. The CDR3, as DNA: TGTGCCAGCAGTTACCTCGCGGGGGGCCTTTACAATGAGCAGTTCTTC.

In its sample, this clone was seen once. The chain recombines TRBV9 with TRBJ2-7; D is unclear. The length of the CDR3 is 13 residues. Germline V gives CDR1 SGDLS, CDR2 YYNGEE. Trimming left V 4 bases short and J 2 bases short, with 10 bases between. The CDR3: CASSSGAPYEQYF. The DNA of the CDR3 is TGTGCCAGCAGCTCTGGAGCGCCCTACGAGCAGTACTTC.

Only a few counts were recorded for this clone. The CDR3: CASSWTGTYEQYV. The CDR3 nucleotides read TGTGCCAGCAGTTGGACAGGTACCTACGAGCAGTACGTC. The chain uses TRBV27 and TRBJ2-7, with 7 nucleotides matching TRBD1. Looked up from germline, CDR1 is MNHEY and CDR2 is SMNVEV (reference sequence). V lost 4 bases to trimming and J lost 2 bases; unmatched junction nucleotides: 2. The CDR3 has 13 residues.

The rearrangement joins TRBV9 to TRBJ2-1; perhaps TRBD1 as D (5 bases). Germline V lookup: CDR1 SGDLS, CDR2 YYNGEE. Between the trimmed V and J ends, which lost 0 bases and 8 bases, there was a span of 6 bases. The length of the CDR3 is 12 residues. Written as DNA, the CDR3 is TGTGCCAGCAGCGTAGGGGGCTATGAGCAGTTCTTC. Translation gives CASSVGGYEQFF.

The chain couples TRBV13 to TRBJ2-7; a weak D match, TRBD1 (6 bases). Trimming took 5 bases from V and 2 from J, leaving 19 bases between them. Germline lookup yields CDR1 PRHDT and CDR2 FYEKMQ (reference sequence). This CDR3 region has 16 residues. The CDR3 loop reads CASSDSLDRQTYEQYF. The CDR3 DNA reads TGTGCCAGCAGCGATAGTTTAGACAGGCAGACCTACGAGCAGTACTTC. Using reference TRBV13 and TRBJ2-7 for the parts outside the CDR3, the full variable domain is AAGVIQSPRHLIKEKRETATLKCYPIPRHDTVYWYQQGPGQDPQFLISFYEKMQSDKGSIPDRFSAQQFSDYHSELNMSSLELGDSALYFCASSDSLDRQTYEQYFGPGTRLTVT.

V usage is TRBV5-4 and J usage is TRBJ1-2; 7 bases are a match to TRBD1. Germline V gene sequence: CDR1 SGHNT, CDR2 YYREEE (reference sequence). CDR3 size: 14 residues. The V segment lost 1 base and the J segment 4 bases; nucleotides outside the gene matches: 4. The CDR3 DNA follows: TGTGCCAGCAGCTTGACAGGGGCTGCCTATGGCTACACCTTC. Translation: CASSLTGAAYGYTF.

The chain employs TRBV7-3 and TRBJ2-3; 11 bases are shared with TRBD2. Germline assignment: CDR1 SGHTA and CDR2 FQGTGA. V gave up 6 bases and J gave up 3 bases; unmatched junction bases: 2. The CDR3 is 14 residues long. The CDR3 loop is CASSASGGTDTQYF. The CDR3 nucleotides are TGTGCCAGCAGTGCTAGCGGGGGGACAGATACGCAGTATTTT.

The V call is TRBV7-9, the J call TRBJ1-2, with TRBD1 as a possible D gene (5 bases). CDR1 and CDR2 (germline): SEHNR, FQNEAQ (reference sequence). The CDR3 extends over 14 amino acids. Trimming removed 2 bases at V and 5 bases at J, with 12 bases between. The CDR3 region has the DNA TGTGCCAGCAGCTTAACCCAGGGAAAGTATGGCTACACCTTC. Translation: CASSLTQGKYGYTF. Supplemented by reference TRBV7-9 and TRBJ1-2, the full variable domain reads DTGVSQNPRHKITKRGQNVTFRCDPISEHNRLYWYRQTLGQGPEFLTYFQNEAQLEKSRLLSDRFSAERPKGSFSTLEIQRTEQGDSAMYLCASSLTQGKYGYTFGSGTRLTVV.

The chain recombines TRBV11-2 with TRBJ2-3; possible D gene TRBD2, 5 bases. Germline-derived CDR1 and CDR2 are SGHAT and FQNNGV. CDR3 size: 16 residues. Trimming removed 5 bases at V and 2 bases at J, with 17 bases between. As DNA, the CDR3 is TGTGCCAGCAGCCATGAGCTAGCCGGTTACACAGATACGCAGTATTTT. Protein sequence: CASSHELAGYTDTQYF.

Here the CDR3 reads CASSLSWSIYEQYF. The CDR3 DNA sequence: TGTGCCAGCAGTTTATCTTGGTCTATCTACGAGCAGTACTTC. The V call is TRBV27, the J call TRBJ2-7; D uncertain. Trimming shortened V by 0 bases and J by 3 bases, and 9 bases separated the two germline ends. Germline CDR1 is MNHEY and CDR2 is SMNVEV (reference sequence). The CDR3 totals 14 residues.

The chain has TRBV5-6 and TRBJ1-5; 7 positions agree with TRBD1. Losses at the gene ends were 1 base for V and 4 bases for J; bases not matched to a gene: 14. Germline loops: CDR1 SGHDT, CDR2 YYEEEE. The CDR3 covers 18 residues. The CDR3 region has the DNA TGTGCCAGCAGCTTGAGTTGGGACAGCTCGCGAGGGAATCAGCCCCAGCATTTT. It is translated as CASSLSWDSSRGNQPQHF.

The chain uses TRBV7-9 and TRBJ2-5, with 8 nucleotides matching TRBD2. Trimming at V came to 4 bases and at J to 5 bases, leaving 6 bases not matched to a gene. This CDR3 comprises 14 residues. Germline V gene sequence: CDR1 SEHNR, CDR2 FQNEAQ (reference sequence). The CDR3 protein is CASSSRGGRETQYF. CDR3 DNA sequence: TGTGCCAGCAGCTCTCGGGGGGGCCGGGAGACCCAGTACTTC.

V usage is TRBV6-1 and J usage is TRBJ2-5, with TRBD1 matching over 8 bases. V was pared by 3 bases and J by 5 bases, with 8 bases of the junction left unmatched. The CDR3 length is 15 residues. Germline CDR1 and CDR2: MNHNS and SASEGT. CDR3 nucleotides: TGTGCCAGCAGTGACGCCTGGACAGGGTCGGAGACCCAGTACTTC. This gives the protein CASSDAWTGSETQYF.